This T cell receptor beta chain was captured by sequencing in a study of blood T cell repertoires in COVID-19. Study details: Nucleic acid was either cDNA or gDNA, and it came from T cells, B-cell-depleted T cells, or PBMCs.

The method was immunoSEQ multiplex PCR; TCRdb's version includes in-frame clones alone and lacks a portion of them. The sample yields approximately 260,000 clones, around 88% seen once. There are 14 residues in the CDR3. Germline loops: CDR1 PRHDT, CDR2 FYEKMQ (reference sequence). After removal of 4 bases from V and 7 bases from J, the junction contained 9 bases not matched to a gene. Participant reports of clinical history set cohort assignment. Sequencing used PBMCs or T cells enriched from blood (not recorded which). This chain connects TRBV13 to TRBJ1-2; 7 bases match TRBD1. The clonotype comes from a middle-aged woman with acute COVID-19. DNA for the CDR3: TGTGCCAGCAGCTACCCGACAGGGAGGATTGGCTACACCTTC. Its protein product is CASSYPTGRIGYTF.